Following are 18 T cell receptor beta chains from one sample sequenced in a study of blood T cell repertoires in COVID-19. Assay used: immunoSEQ multiplex PCR; TCRdb lists only in-frame clones, some missing. The table includes around 250,000 clones, approximately 78% detected once. Sequencing was carried out using peripheral blood. All receptors derive from a woman aged 18-29 years with acute or convalescent COVID-19.

The chain uses TRBV6-5 and TRBJ1-5, with 9 bases that match TRBD1. With 6 bases clipped from V and 4 bases from J, the junction kept 7 bases outside the gene matches. The germline V gene encodes CDR1 MNHEY and CDR2 SVGAGI. This CDR3 is 15 amino acids long. CDR3 coding DNA: TGTGCCAGCAGGCGACAGGGGGAACGAAATCAGCCCCAGCATTTT. This translates into CASRRQGERNQPQHF.

The chain carries TRBV5-6 and TRBJ2-3, with TRBD2 matching 9 bases. The V and J ends lost 3 bases and 4 bases, in that order; junction bases with no gene match: 6. Germline lookup yields CDR1 SGHDT and CDR2 YYEEEE. The CDR3 contains 15 residues. The CDR3: CASSSVSGSADTQYF. In nucleotides, the CDR3 is TGTGCCAGCAGCTCAGTTAGCGGGAGCGCAGATACGCAGTATTTT.

The chain couples TRBV18 to TRBJ2-6, with D possibly TRBD2 on 6 matching bases. Trimming shortened V by 3 bases and J by 0 bases, and 21 bases separated the two germline ends. The CDR3 sequence is 20 residues long. Germline V gives CDR1 KGHSH, CDR2 LQKENI. The CDR3 spells CASSPLTRRESNSGANVLTF. The CDR3 region has the DNA TGTGCCAGCTCACCCCTGACTAGGCGGGAATCCAACTCTGGGGCCAACGTCCTGACTTTC.

The chain combines TRBV6-5 with TRBJ1-6, with D possibly being TRBD1 (6 bases). Deletions cut 7 bases from V and 2 bases from J, with 12 bases between. The V gene's germline CDR1 is MNHEY and CDR2 SVGAGI. This CDR3 is built from 15 residues. The CDR3 DNA follows: TGTGCCAGCAACGAGGGGGTGGCCTATAATTCACCCCTCCACTTT. It specifies CASNEGVAYNSPLHF.

The rearrangement uses TRBV9 and TRBJ2-4, with 11 bases identical to TRBD2. This CDR3 spans 18 amino acids. Germline V lookup: CDR1 SGDLS, CDR2 YYNGEE. V was clipped by 4 bases and J by 0 bases; unmatched bases: 9. CDR3: CASSPGTSGPLAKNIQYF. CDR3 bases: TGTGCCAGCAGCCCGGGGACTAGCGGTCCGTTAGCCAAAAACATTCAGTACTTC. The entire variable domain, with the rest obtained from reference TRBV9 and TRBJ2-4, is as follows: DSGVTQTPKHLITATGQRVTLRCSPRSGDLSVYWYQQSLDQGLQFLIQYYNGEERAKGNILERFSAQQFPDLHSELNLSSLELGDSALYFCASSPGTSGPLAKNIQYFGAGTRLSVL.

The V gene is TRBV14, the J gene TRBJ2-7; the match to TRBD2 covers 12 bases. Per germline, CDR1 SGHDN and CDR2 FVKESK. The CDR3 contains 17 residues. V lost 0 bases and J lost 5; bases outside the gene matches: 8. CDR3 in DNA: TGTGCCAGCAGCCAAGAAGCTAGCGGGAGGGCCTACCACGAGCAGTACTTC. Translating gives CASSQEASGRAYHEQYF.

The chain combines TRBV2 with TRBJ1-2; D is perhaps TRBD1 (5 bases). The CDR3 loop spans 15 amino acids. In germline, CDR1 is SNHLY, CDR2 FYNNEI. V lost 4 bases to trimming and J lost 6 bases, with 18 bases between them. CDR3 in DNA: TGTGCCAGCAGTGTGGGTCGGCAGGGCTTCGATGGCTACACCTTC. Translation: CASSVGRQGFDGYTF.

The chain is built from TRBV18 and TRBJ2-1; 7 nucleotides match TRBD1. The J segment lost 6 bases and the V segment lost 5 bases, leaving 13 bases of the junction unmatched. Per the germline V gene, CDR1 is KGHSH and CDR2 is LQKENI. This CDR3 has 16 amino acids. CDR3 nucleotides: TGTGCCAGCTCATCTAACAGGGGCAAGCCGGTCAATGAGCAGTTCTTC. It codes for CASSSNRGKPVNEQFF.

The J gene is TRBJ1-4, the V gene TRBV4-2; D is perhaps TRBD1 (6 bases). This CDR3 contains 15 residues. CDR1 and CDR2 from the germline V gene are LGHNA and YNFKEQ. Trimming left V 0 bases short and J 8 bases short, with 13 bases between. The CDR3 nucleotides are TGTGCCAGCAGCCAAGATCTCCAGGGGAACGAAAAACTGTTTTTT. Translated: CASSQDLQGNEKLFF.

This clone was counted only a few times. The chain links TRBV7-3 to TRBJ2-2; D may be TRBD2 (6 bases). Trimming cost V 1 base and J 7 bases, with 7 bases left between them. From germline, CDR1 is SGHTA and CDR2 FQGTGA. CDR3 length equals 13 residues. The CDR3 loop is CASSLIGSGELFF. CDR3 bases: TGTGCCAGCAGCTTAATCGGGAGCGGGGAGCTGTTTTTT.

This chain joins TRBV4-3 and TRBJ2-2, with D possibly matching TRBD2 (5 bases). Per germline, CDR1 LGHNA and CDR2 YSLEER. The germline V and J ends were trimmed by 0 bases and 6 bases, with 8 bases remaining between them. The CDR3 contains 14 residues. In nucleotides, the CDR3 is TGCGCCAGCAGCCAAGAGCGGGTGGCCGGGGAGCTGTTTTTT. It translates to CASSQERVAGELFF.

This clone appeared a few times. The chain is built from TRBV9 and TRBJ1-1; weak D call: TRBD1 (6 bases). Trimming took off 2 bases at V and 6 bases at J, with 14 bases between the two ends. The germline V gene encodes CDR1 SGDLS and CDR2 YYNGEE. The CDR3 extends over 14 amino acids. Here the CDR3 DNA reads TGTGCCAGCAGCGTTCAAGGGGGTTCGGCTGAAGCTTTCTTT. Protein sequence: CASSVQGGSAEAFF.

The chain recombines TRBV6-1 with TRBJ2-2, with 7 positions matching TRBD1. The CDR3 contains 15 residues. Germline trimming cut 3 bases from V and 5 bases from J; bases unmatched to any gene: 6. Germline CDR1 and CDR2: MNHNS and SASEGT. The CDR3 DNA follows: TGTGCCAGCAGTGACAGACAGGGTTCAACCGGGGAGCTGTTTTTT. Its translation: CASSDRQGSTGELFF.

The chain carries TRBV6-6 and TRBJ2-1; TRBD2 is a possible D gene (5 bases). With 0 bases removed from V and 8 bases from J, the gap between germline ends came to 14 bases. Germline V gives CDR1 MNHNY, CDR2 SVGAGI (reference sequence). CDR3 size: 15 residues. As DNA, the CDR3 is TGTGCCAGCAGTTACTCGACCCCGGAGAGGGATGAGCAGTTCTTC. This gives the protein CASSYSTPERDEQFF.

The chain recombines TRBV5-1 with TRBJ2-7; possibly TRBD1 for D (6 bases). Germline assignment: CDR1 SGHRS and CDR2 YFSETQ. CDR3 length: 14 amino acids. Trimming pared 2 bases from V and 2 bases from J, leaving 11 bases between. The chain's CDR3 is CASSFRQGPYEQYF. The CDR3 DNA reads TGCGCCAGCAGCTTCCGCCAGGGGCCCTACGAGCAGTACTTC.

This rearrangement joins TRBV6-5 to TRBJ2-7; 9 bases match TRBD2. CDR3 length equals 16 residues. Germline CDR1 reads MNHEY; CDR2 reads SVGAGI. The junction had 7 bases not matched to a gene; V was cut back by 1 base and J by 3 bases. As DNA, the CDR3 is TGTGCCAGCAGTTACTTTTCGACTAGCGGCCGCTACGAGCAGTACTTC. Translated, it gives CASSYFSTSGRYEQYF.

DNA for the CDR3: TGTGCTATTGGGGACAGCCCTTACGAGCAGTACTTC. Translating gives CAIGDSPYEQYF. This chain connects TRBV6-5 to TRBJ2-7, with 7 positions matching TRBD1. Germline CDR1 is MNHEY and CDR2 is SVGAGI. The CDR3 covers 12 residues.

This sequence joins TRBV27 and TRBJ1-1, with no clear D. Looked up from germline, CDR1 is MNHEY and CDR2 is SMNVEV (reference sequence). The CDR3 contains 15 residues. V lost 5 bases and J 4 bases, leaving 17 bases between the germline ends. For the CDR3, the DNA is TGTGCCAGCAGTGCCCTTCCCCCGGGGAGCACTGAAGCTTTCTTT. This translates into CASSALPPGSTEAFF.